Listed below are T cell receptor beta chains from one sample, sequenced in a study of radiotherapy plus CTLA-4 blockade in lung cancer. Generated by immunoSEQ multiplex PCR, the TCRdb table keeps only in-frame clones and is missing some. The table lists some 87,000 clones, roughly four fifths of them singletons. This specimen was peripheral blood, taken from a patient treated with radiotherapy plus ipilimumab. These receptors were taken from a human donor with non-small cell lung cancer that progressed on radiotherapy plus ipilimumab. Both conserved end residues are trimmed from each CDR3.

V: TRBV4-1
J: TRBJ1-2
CDR3: ASSQEGFVYGYT

V: TRBV5-4
J: TRBJ2-1
CDR3: ASSLSGGPTYNEQF

V: TRBV21-1
J: TRBJ2-7
CDR3: ASSANRGHSSYEQY

V: TRBV7-2
J: TRBJ2-7
CDR3: ASSWSSTGGYEQY

V: TRBV5-4
J: TRBJ2-7
CDR3: ASSRGGTSSYEQY

V: TRBV7-9
J: TRBJ2-5
CDR3: ASSWVASGQETQY

V: TRBV28
J: TRBJ1-6
CDR3: ATIGTGGSPLH

V: TRBV6-6
J: TRBJ2-1
CDR3: ASTAGGAFEQF

V: TRBV7-9
J: TRBJ2-3
CDR3: ASSPHIAGTQY

V: TRBV6-5
J: TRBJ2-5
CDR3: ASSRDRWRETQY

V: TRBV29-1
J: TRBJ1-5
CDR3: SVDLGTNQPQH

V: TRBV9
J: TRBJ2-3
CDR3: ASSTRTSGTTDTQY

V: TRBV11-2
J: TRBJ1-1
CDR3: ASSLGTWSGDTEAF

V: TRBV19
J: TRBJ1-2
CDR3: ASSIVGRGYT

V: TRBV7-2
J: TRBJ2-3
CDR3: ASSRGWESDTQY

V: TRBV14
J: TRBJ2-7
CDR3: ASSPLAGGFYEQY

V: TRBV5-1
J: TRBJ2-7
CDR3: ASSFGQGASYEQY

V: TRBV7-9
J: TRBJ2-3
CDR3: ASSLRGGTDTQY

V: TRBV4-3
J: TRBJ2-7
CDR3: ASSSEKTSRYEQY

V: TRBV30
J: TRBJ2-1
CDR3: AWSVRGGNAQF

V: TRBV7-9
J: TRBJ1-1
CDR3: ASSRGDEAF

V: TRBV7-2
J: TRBJ2-1
CDR3: ASSLGLAGYNEQF

V: TRBV4-2
J: TRBJ1-1
CDR3: ASSRAGQGEWDTEAF

V: TRBV6-6
J: TRBJ1-1
CDR3: ASTHRVTEAF

V: TRBV5-1
J: TRBJ2-7
CDR3: ASKTSGGYEQY

V: TRBV10-3
J: TRBJ2-1
CDR3: AISEERGGRQF

V: TRBV19
J: TRBJ2-2
CDR3: ASSQGPNTGELF

V: TRBV11-2
J: TRBJ2-3
CDR3: ASTPGTGGSDTQY

V: TRBV18
J: TRBJ1-5
CDR3: ASSSYRDSPYSNQPQH

V: TRBV5-1
J: TRBJ1-2
CDR3: ASSSTDRAWVGYT

V: TRBV5-4
J: TRBJ2-3
CDR3: ASSPTTSTDTQY

V: TRBV19
J: TRBJ1-5
CDR3: ASSPRDRVNQPQH

V: TRBV5-4
J: TRBJ1-1
CDR3: ASSLASGRGYTEAF

V: TRBV23-1
J: TRBJ2-7
CDR3: ASSQSAGTGAYEQY

V: TRBV5-1
J: TRBJ1-5
CDR3: ASSTLPDSNQPQH

V: TRBV28
J: TRBJ2-2
CDR3: ASKPGTGNTGELF

V: TRBV29-1
J: TRBJ1-3
CDR3: SVVQLSSGNTIY

V: TRBV4-1
J: TRBJ1-1
CDR3: ASSPTGRGGTEAF

V: TRBV28
J: TRBJ2-1
CDR3: ASSRPYNEQF

V: TRBV4-2
J: TRBJ1-6
CDR3: ASSQDSGQGRSPLH